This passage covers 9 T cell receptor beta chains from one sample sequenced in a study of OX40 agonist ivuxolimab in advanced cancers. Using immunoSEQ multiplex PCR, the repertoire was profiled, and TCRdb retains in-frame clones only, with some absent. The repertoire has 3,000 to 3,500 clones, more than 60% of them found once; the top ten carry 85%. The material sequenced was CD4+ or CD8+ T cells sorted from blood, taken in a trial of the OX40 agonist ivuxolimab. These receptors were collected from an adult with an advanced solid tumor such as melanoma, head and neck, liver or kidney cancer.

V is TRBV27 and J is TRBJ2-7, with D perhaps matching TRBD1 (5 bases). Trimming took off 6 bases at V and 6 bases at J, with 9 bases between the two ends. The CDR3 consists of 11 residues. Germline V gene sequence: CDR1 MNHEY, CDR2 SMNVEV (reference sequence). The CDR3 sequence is CASSQGGEQYF. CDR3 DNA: TGTGCCAGCAGCCAGGGTGGCGAGCAGTACTTC.

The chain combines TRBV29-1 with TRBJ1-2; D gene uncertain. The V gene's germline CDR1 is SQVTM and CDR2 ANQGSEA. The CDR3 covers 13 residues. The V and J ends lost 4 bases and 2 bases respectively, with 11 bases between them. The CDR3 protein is CSVAPGINYGYTF. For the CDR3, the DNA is TGCAGCGTTGCCCCGGGGATCAACTATGGCTACACCTTC.

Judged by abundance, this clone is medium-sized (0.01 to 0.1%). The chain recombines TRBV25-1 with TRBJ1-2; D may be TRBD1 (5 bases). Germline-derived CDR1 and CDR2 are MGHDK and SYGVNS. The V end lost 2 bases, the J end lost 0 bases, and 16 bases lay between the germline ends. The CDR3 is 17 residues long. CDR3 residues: CASSEEGRDRTNYGYTF. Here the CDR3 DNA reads TGTGCCAGCAGTGAAGAAGGCAGGGACCGCACTAACTATGGCTACACCTTC.

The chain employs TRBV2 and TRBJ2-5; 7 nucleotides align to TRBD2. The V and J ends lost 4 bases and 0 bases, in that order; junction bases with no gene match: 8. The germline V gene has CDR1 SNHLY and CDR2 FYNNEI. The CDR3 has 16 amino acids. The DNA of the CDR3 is TGTGCCAGCAGTGTCGAGTTAGGGACTAACCAAGAGACCCAGTACTTC. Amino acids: CASSVELGTNQETQYF.

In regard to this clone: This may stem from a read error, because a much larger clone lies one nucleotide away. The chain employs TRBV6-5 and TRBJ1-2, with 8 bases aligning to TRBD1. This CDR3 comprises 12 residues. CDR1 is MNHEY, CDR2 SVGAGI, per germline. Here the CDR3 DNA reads TGTGCCAGCGCACAGGGGGGAAATGGCCACACCTTC. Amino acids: CASAQGGNGHTF.

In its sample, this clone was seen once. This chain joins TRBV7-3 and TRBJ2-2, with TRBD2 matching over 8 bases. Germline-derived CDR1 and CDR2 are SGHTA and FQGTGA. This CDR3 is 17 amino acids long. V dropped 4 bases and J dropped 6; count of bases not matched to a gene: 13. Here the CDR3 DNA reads TGTGCCAGCAGCTCCCTCCTTTCCGGGGGGGCCTCCGGGGAGCTGTTTTTT. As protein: CASSSLLSGGASGELFF.

The CDR3 coding sequence is TGTGCCAGCAGCTTGATGGGGAAGCCCCAGCATTTT. Its protein is CASSLMGKPQHF. This chain uses TRBV5-6 with TRBJ1-5; D gene unclear. The CDR3 extends over 12 amino acids. The germline V gene encodes CDR1 SGHDT and CDR2 YYEEEE. Between the trimmed V and J ends, which lost 1 base and 8 bases, there was a span of 7 bases. The entire variable domain, with the rest obtained from reference TRBV5-6 and TRBJ1-5, is as follows: DAGVTQSPTHLIKTRGQQVTLRCSPKSGHDTVSWYQQALGQGPQFIFQYYEEEERQRGNFPDRFSGHQFPNYSSELNVNALLLGDSALYLCASSLMGKPQHFGDGTRLSIL.

This CDR3 is CASSPLGREETQYF. The DNA of the CDR3 is TGTGCCAGCAGCCCGTTAGGGAGGGAAGAGACCCAGTACTTC. V and J are TRBV14 and TRBJ2-5, with TRBD2 identical over 7 bases. The junction had 5 bases not matched to a gene; V was cut back by 4 bases and J by 3 bases. CDR1 and CDR2 (germline): SGHDN, FVKESK. CDR3 length: 14 amino acids.

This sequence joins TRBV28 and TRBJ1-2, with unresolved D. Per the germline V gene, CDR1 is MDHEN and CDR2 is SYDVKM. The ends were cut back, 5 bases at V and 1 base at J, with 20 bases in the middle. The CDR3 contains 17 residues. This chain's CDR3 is CASSPKRTPDGNYGYTF. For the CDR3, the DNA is TGTGCCAGCAGTCCCAAAAGAACGCCGGACGGTAACTATGGCTACACCTTC.